The text below deals with one TCR beta chain. The antigen is undetermined. Sequence at one end of the junction differs from germline and may be a read error. The sample originates from a study of graft-versus-host responses after intestinal transplantation. Background on the study: Anti-thymocyte globulin induction, then tacrolimus and steroids for around three years, went to all recipients. Study-level points and caveats: High graft-versus-host to host-versus-graft clonal ratios were seen in allografts of patients with graft-donor T cell macrochimerism. Present in recipient marrow, GvH clones included some that appeared first in ileum or blood. Declines in HvG clones occurring early post-transplant were associated with peak circulating GvH clone levels.

The CDR3 covers 14 residues. Germline V gives CDR1 MDHEN, CDR2 SYDVKM. Sequencing was performed with immunoSEQ multiplex PCR; in TCRdb, only in-frame clones are kept and a portion is missing. The sample shows tens of thousands of clones, 90% of them seen only once. The chain carries TRBV28 and TRBJ1-1, with TRBD1 matching 7 bases. The clonotype comes from a human donor who was the organ donor for an intestinal transplant. Source: unstimulated CD8+ T cells sorted from spleen or lymph node cells, taken before transplant. CDR3 sequence (DNA): TGCGCGGCCCTAGGGGGCGTGGATTTCACTGAAGCTTTCTTT. Residues: CAALGGVDFTEAFF.